This T cell receptor (beta chain) was identified during a study of cytomegalovirus exposure and HLA in healthy donors listed by TCRdb under 2017. About the full investigation: An earlier analysis of more than 550 of the donors reported roughly 300 Gb of sequence data and 90 million to 120 million unique TCR beta sequences obtained from about 179 million T cells. The number of donors typed differed by locus, with about 629-640 for A, B, C, DRB1 and DQB1, around 520 for DQA1, 600 to 610 for DPA1, and about 450 for DPB1. Five DR-DQ haplotypes were handled as single units for association and clustering, since linkage in the cohort was strong. HLA typing included class I and class II loci at four-digit resolution. Donor age, sex, ethnicity and CMV serostatus were compiled together with the repertoire data. Genome-wide SNP genotypes for about three fifths of the 666 donors were used in a later genetic analysis, which treated that subset as a discovery cohort. The study aimed to test whether cataloging public T cell receptors could reveal signatures of past pathogen exposure. All discovery cohort repertoires had been generated on a single sequencing platform. The genetic ancestry cluster associated with self-reported Caucasian donors included 81% of the roughly 380 genotyped donors. An earlier analysis of around 640 of the donors used high-throughput TCR beta sequencing to judge whether each TCR beta V gene segment behaved as functional or pseudogenic. Using immunosequencing, the study profiled T cell repertoires from about 620 subjects and related those repertoires to cytomegalovirus serostatus. In addition to the first cohort of 666 subjects, a separate validation cohort of around 110 different subjects was used. A later analysis re-examined previously published TCR beta repertoires from just over 650 donors and added high-resolution HLA genotyping to investigate patterns of TCR occurrence. To predict cytomegalovirus infection status, the study combined high-throughput TCR immunosequencing, statistical association of individual TCRs with disease status, and machine learning. Across 300 to 400 genotyped donors of the cohort, an average of 235,054 unique TCR beta nucleotide sequences per donor were sequenced, and approximately 19% of those sequences were non-productive. Rather than drawing on any new phenotypic data, the later analysis identified candidate immune exposures from TCR beta sequences and the way those sequences occurred across donors. An early release that covered some 630 HLA-typed donors contained 250 to 350 gigabases of sequencing data and about 93 million unique TCR sequences.

For CDR1 and CDR2, the germline V gene (reference sequence) lists SEHNR and FQNEAQ. The CDR3 spans 14 residues, from the cysteine through the phenylalanine. The CDR3 DNA has 42 bases and is translated from base 1. The cohort comprised under 700 healthy bone marrow donors. At the time of sampling, every cohort member was nominally healthy, though immune exposures that went unrecorded were likely present. The donor tested CMV seronegative, placing the donor among the 350 or so seronegative members of the cohort. A peripheral blood sample was collected from each donor, and TCR beta sequencing was performed on peripheral blood mononuclear cells. Genomic DNA was extracted from the blood cell samples with the Qiagen DNeasy Blood Extraction Kit. About this clone: Its antigen is still unknown. Sequence at one end of the junction differs from germline and may be a read error.

Library preparation was by the immunoSEQ multiplex PCR assay. The multiplex PCR relied on a mix of 60 forward primers for TCR Vbeta segments and 13 reverse primers for TCR Jbeta segments. The CDR3 region of rearranged TCR beta genes was amplified from genomic DNA with a multiplex PCR assay. The amplified TCR beta libraries were sequenced on the Illumina HiSeq System as 87-base-pair reads. Concerning the study's data processing: A later analysis counted 75 million to 100 million unique TCR beta chains across the 640 or so repertoires, and roughly 11 million of these chains were shared by at least two donors. Raw reads were error-corrected and collapsed into unique sequences by a nearest-neighbor algorithm in which closely related sequences were merged to remove PCR and sequencing errors. Alignment of CDR3 sequences to IMGT reference sequences was used to assign V, D and J gene segments. For a sequence to be retained, at least a six-nucleotide match to both a V gene segment and a J gene segment was required. A rearrangement counted as productive if the CDR3 had no stop codons and remained in frame with V and J, and every other rearrangement counted as non-productive. Following IMGT convention, CDR3 was defined as the stretch from the second conserved V-encoded cysteine up to the conserved J-encoded phenylalanine. Sequences without an unambiguous match to a single V gene segment were excluded from the earlier analysis of about 640 of the donors. In an earlier analysis of approximately 560 of the donors, a V segment was called functional when productive rearrangements were above 56.7%, and segregating when the standard deviation between donors exceeded 5%. A statistical classification framework was built for diagnosing cytomegalovirus status from the catalog of TCR beta chain sequences. In a later analysis, TCR nucleotide sequences were compared against IMGT/GENE-DB human TR gene sequences so that V and J genes could be assigned. A later analysis assigned CDR3 sequences and most-parsimonious VDJ recombination scenarios with the TCRdist pipeline. In a later analysis, each TCR beta chain was defined by its CDR3 amino acid sequence together with its V-gene family, and reads lacking a unique V-gene family were excluded. A later analysis removed 550 to 650 highly shared, low-generation-probability nucleotide sequences to deal with suspected cross-contamination and a sequencing artifact. In a later analysis, a clonal expansion index for each public chain was calculated from normalized within-repertoire ranks of inferred template counts. In a later analysis, generation probabilities were computed using a VDJ recombination model fitted to out-of-frame rearrangements, and the results were checked against IGoR. A later analysis scored TCR-TCR, TCR-HLA and TCR-CMV co-occurrence with hypergeometric tests, applying a repertoire-size bias correction to TCR pairs. To estimate false discovery rates, a later analysis permuted the HLA or CMV assignments 20 times. In a later analysis, co-occurring TCRs were grouped with DBSCAN, and TCRdist sequence similarity was added when clustering was performed within HLA-allele-positive subsets. For co-occurrence clustering, repertoires with fewer than 30,000 or more than 120,000 public chains were excluded, along with roughly 5 repertoires with anomalous nucleotide sharing. This immuneACCESS table, as held by TCRdb, lists in-frame sequences with V and J called but not all clones. Of the missing ones, under half trace to an unresolved V gene in checked studies; the others have no known cause. D and trimming come from the DNA, and the V and J calls and clone size come from that table. This sample has 30,000 to 40,000 clones in its table, and 84% of those were observed once. The top ten hold 3.5% to 4% of the sample.

The paper as a whole reports these results and caveats: When HLA alleles, especially DR and DQ, strongly co-occurred, attributing TCR associations to individual alleles was difficult. Cytomegalovirus status was reported to be diagnosed by the classifier with high specificity and sensitivity in both the original and validation cohorts. The study listed 150 to 200 TCR beta chains as associated with cytomegalovirus. Compared with the roughly 720-donor mean, donors in an Asian-associated ancestry cluster had fewer N-insertions in productive TCRs, according to a later genetic analysis. In a later analysis, the rate of TCR association differed among HLA loci, with DRB1 alleles having the most associated TCRs and HLA-C alleles having the fewest. Broadly in line with IMGT annotations, most TCR beta V segments showed up in productive rearrangements about 87% or about 30% of the time in an earlier analysis of about 500 of the donors. Linkage disequilibrium might explain the correlated functional status among segregating V segments, but an unknown experimental factor could not be ruled out. Most TCR sequences were observed very rarely across donors, whereas some public TCRs were present in many individuals. About 17 rarely observed V segments, including chromosome 9 orphons, were excluded from the earlier analysis of almost 600 of the donors because counts were too low. Presence/absence analyses assumed roughly uniform sequencing depth across donors, an assumption that may not hold. CMV serostatus was the only immune exposure information available for the cohort. Only TCR beta chains were sequenced in this cohort, and the absence of alpha or paired-chain data limited detectable features. Compared with equally common non-associated chains, HLA-associated TCR beta chains in a later analysis were more clonally expanded and had lower generation probabilities. Because the 87-base-pair reads could not distinguish some IMGT-functional V segments, including TRBV6-2 and TRBV6-3, those segments were excluded. Because HLA typing was unavailable for some donors at each locus, only the typed subset was used in association tests. It was suggested by the authors that the approach could potentially be generalized to other disease states and immunological phenotypes. An association between a missense DCLRE1C variant and V-gene and J-gene trimming of TCR beta chains was found in a later genetic analysis and replicated in an independent cohort. According to a later analysis, most CMV-associated TCR beta chains appeared to be HLA-restricted, and the HLA associations seemed to be driven largely by CMV exposure. In a later analysis, 15,000 to 20,000 TCR beta sequences were associated with specific HLA alleles at a false discovery rate of 0.05. A further reported finding was that TCR beta sequences accurately predicted the HLA-A and HLA-B alleles for most subjects in the first cohort. A cluster of highly shared sequence variants was judged likely to represent a technical artifact of the sequencing pipeline. In vitro tests confirmed that three of the cytomegalovirus-associated TCR beta chains recognize cytomegalovirus antigens. Several of the top co-occurrence clusters appeared to be linked to parvovirus B19, influenza, CMV and Epstein-Barr virus, according to a later analysis.

Input material: PBMCs. The sequence is built from TRBV7-9 and TRBJ2-1; 9 central nucleotides agree with TRBD1. The receptor was isolated from a woman aged 18-35 years in good health and CMV-seronegative. At the DNA level, the sequence is TGTTCCAGCAGCTCCGGGACAGGGAGGAATGAGCAGTTCTTC. It translates as CSSSSGTGRNEQFF. The full variable domain, with segments outside the CDR3 supplied by the reference TRBV7-9 and TRBJ2-1 proteins, appears as DTGVSQNPRHKITKRGQNVTFRCDPISEHNRLYWYRQTLGQGPEFLTYFQNEAQLEKSRLLSDRFSAERPKGSFSTLEIQRTEQGDSAMYLCSSSSGTGRNEQFFGPGTRLTVL.